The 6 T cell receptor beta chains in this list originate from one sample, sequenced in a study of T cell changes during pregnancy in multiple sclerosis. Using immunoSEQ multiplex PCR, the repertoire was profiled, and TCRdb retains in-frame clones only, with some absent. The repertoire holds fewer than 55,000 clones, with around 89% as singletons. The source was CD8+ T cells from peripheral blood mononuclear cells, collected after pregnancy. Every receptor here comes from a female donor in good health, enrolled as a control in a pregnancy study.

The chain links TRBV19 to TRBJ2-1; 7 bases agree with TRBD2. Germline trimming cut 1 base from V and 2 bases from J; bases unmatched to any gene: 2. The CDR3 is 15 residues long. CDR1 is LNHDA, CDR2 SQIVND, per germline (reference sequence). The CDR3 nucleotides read TGTGCCAGTAGTATAGGGACTAGTCCCTACAATGAGCAGTTCTTC. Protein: CASSIGTSPYNEQFF.

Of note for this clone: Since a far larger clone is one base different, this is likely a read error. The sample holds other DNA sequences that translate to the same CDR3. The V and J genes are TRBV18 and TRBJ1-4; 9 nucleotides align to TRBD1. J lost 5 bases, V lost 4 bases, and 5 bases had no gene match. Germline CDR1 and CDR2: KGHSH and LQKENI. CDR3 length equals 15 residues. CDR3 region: CASSRTGTGNEKLFF. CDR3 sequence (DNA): TGTGCCAGCTCACGTACCGGGACAGGGAATGAAAAACTGTTTTTT.

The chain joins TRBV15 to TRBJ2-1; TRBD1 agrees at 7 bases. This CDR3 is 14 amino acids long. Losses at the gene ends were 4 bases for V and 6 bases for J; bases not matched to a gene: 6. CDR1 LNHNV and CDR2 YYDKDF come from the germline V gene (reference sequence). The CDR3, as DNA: TGTGCCACCAGCACACGACAGGGAATCAATGAGCAGTTCTTC. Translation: CATSTRQGINEQFF.

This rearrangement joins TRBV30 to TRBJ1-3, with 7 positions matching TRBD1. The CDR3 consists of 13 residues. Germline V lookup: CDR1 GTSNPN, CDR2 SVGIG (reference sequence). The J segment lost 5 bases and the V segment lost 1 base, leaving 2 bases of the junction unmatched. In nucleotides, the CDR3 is TGTGCCTGGAGTGGAGGGGGCAGAAACACCATATATTTT. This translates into CAWSGGGRNTIYF.

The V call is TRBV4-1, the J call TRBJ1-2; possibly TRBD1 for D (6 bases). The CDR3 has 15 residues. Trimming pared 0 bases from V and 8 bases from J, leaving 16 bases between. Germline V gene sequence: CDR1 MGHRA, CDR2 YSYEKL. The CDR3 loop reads CASSQETGLWLGYTF. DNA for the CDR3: TGCGCCAGCAGCCAAGAGACAGGCCTTTGGTTGGGCTACACCTTC.

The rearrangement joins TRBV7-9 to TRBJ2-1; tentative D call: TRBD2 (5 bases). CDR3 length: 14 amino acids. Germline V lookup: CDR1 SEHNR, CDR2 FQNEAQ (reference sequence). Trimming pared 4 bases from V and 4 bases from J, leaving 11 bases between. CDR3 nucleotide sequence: TGTGCCAGCAGCTCTTCGGGGTTATACAATGAGCAGTTCTTC. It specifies CASSSSGLYNEQFF. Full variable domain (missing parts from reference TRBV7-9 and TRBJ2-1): DTGVSQNPRHKITKRGQNVTFRCDPISEHNRLYWYRQTLGQGPEFLTYFQNEAQLEKSRLLSDRFSAERPKGSFSTLEIQRTEQGDSAMYLCASSSSGLYNEQFFGPGTRLTVL.